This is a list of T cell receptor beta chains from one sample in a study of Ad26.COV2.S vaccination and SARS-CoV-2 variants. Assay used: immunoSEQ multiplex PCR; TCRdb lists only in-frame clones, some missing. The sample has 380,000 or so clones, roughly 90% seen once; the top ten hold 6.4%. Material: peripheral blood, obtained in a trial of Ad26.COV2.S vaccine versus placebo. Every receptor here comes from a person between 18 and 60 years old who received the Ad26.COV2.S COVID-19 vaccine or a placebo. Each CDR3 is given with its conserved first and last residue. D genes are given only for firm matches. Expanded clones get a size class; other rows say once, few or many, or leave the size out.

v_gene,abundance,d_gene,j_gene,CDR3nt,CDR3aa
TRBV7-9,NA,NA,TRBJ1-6,TGTGCCAGCAGCTATAGAGTGGGGAGGAATTCACCCCTCCACTTT,CASSYRVGRNSPLHF
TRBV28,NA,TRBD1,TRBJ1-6,TGTGCCAGCAGTTTTGGAGGACAGGGGCTTTATCCACCCCTCCACTTT,CASSFGGQGLYPPLHF
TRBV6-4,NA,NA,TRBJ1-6,TGTGCCAGCAGCGACTACAGCTATTCACCCCTCCACTTT,CASSDYSYSPLHF
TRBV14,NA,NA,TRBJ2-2,TGTGCCAGCAGCCAAGATCTAGGGACTCGCGGGGAGCTGTTTTTT,CASSQDLGTRGELFF
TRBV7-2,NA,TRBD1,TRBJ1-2,TGTGCCAGCAGCTTGTACCGGGACAGCGCCTATGGCTACACCTTC,CASSLYRDSAYGYTF
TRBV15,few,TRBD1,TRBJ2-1,TGTGCCACCAGCAGTGAGACAGGGGAAACCTACAATGAGCAGTTCTTC,CATSSETGETYNEQFF
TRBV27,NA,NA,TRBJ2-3,TGTGCCAGCAGTTTATCGAGCACAGATACGCAGTATTTT,CASSLSSTDTQYF
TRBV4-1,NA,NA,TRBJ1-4,TGCGCCAGCAGCCAACTAACATACGGCGAAAAACTGTTTTTT,CASSQLTYGEKLFF
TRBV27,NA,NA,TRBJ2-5,TGTGCCAGCAGTCCGCGGTGGGGGACCCAGTACTTC,CASSPRWGTQYF
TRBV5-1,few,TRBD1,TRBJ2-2,TGCGCCAGCAGCCTGGGACAGCTTGCAGGGGAGCTGTTTTTT,CASSLGQLAGELFF
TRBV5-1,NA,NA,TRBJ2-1,TGCGCCAGCAGCTTGGATGGACGGGTAAACTACAATGAGCAGTTCTTC,CASSLDGRVNYNEQFF
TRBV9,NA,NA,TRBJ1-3,TGTGCCAGCAGCGCATTCGATGGAAACACCATATATTTT,CASSAFDGNTIYF
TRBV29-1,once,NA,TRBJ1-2,TGCAGCACCATAGTAGCAGCGGACTATGGCTACACCTTC,CSTIVAADYGYTF